This TCR beta chain was recovered during a study of T cell repertoires in cytomegalovirus infection. Across the whole study: It can be stated that public TCR beta signatures indicated CMV infection as well as a matching HLA type. Study-wide results and limits: People with CMV and the relevant HLA were identified by cumulative public TCR beta family frequency.

A single record per CDR3 protein comes from TCRdb applying MiXCR to the reads. The data show approximately 260,000 distinct CDR3 sequences, with over 15% seen just once and around 43% held by the top ten. Turning to this clonotype: The target antigen is unknown.

The germline CDR1 and CDR2 sequences are MNHNY and SVGAGI (reference sequence). This CDR3 is built from 15 residues. V trimming: 6 bases; J trimming: 4 bases; junction bases outside the gene matches: 11. V and J are TRBV6-6 and TRBJ1-1; 7 bases are shared with TRBD1. The sequencing input was CD8+ T cells from PBMCs. The sequence derives from a human donor in good health (CMV status not recorded). Some clones in this sample may be carry-over from other donors' samples. This CDR3 reads CASSQGLDRVTEAFF. DNA of the CDR3: TGTGCCAGCAGCCAGGGACTAGACAGGGTCACTGAAGCTTTCTTT.